Detailed here is one TCR beta chain. Here immunoSEQ multiplex PCR was the method, and the copy in TCRdb shows in-frame clones only, minus some. The data contain about 380,000 clones, 88% of them singletons. These data are taken from a study of blood T cell repertoires in COVID-19. Study-level information: The origin of the acute and convalescent COVID-19 samples was the United States, Italy and Spain. PBMCs, B-cell-depleted T cells, or T cells were the source of the cDNA or gDNA that made up the material.

Cohort placement rested on clinical history that participants reported themselves. CDR1 and CDR2 (germline): SGDLS, YYNGEE. The CDR3 sequence is 14 residues long. The germline V and J ends were trimmed by 1 base and 4 bases, with 11 bases remaining between them. The chain links TRBV9 to TRBJ1-1; D gene unclear. The sequence was collected from a woman between 18 and 30 years old who had recovered from COVID-19. The sequenced sample consisted of PBMCs or T cells enriched from blood (not recorded which). The CDR3 loop reads CASSVYPGTTEAFF. For the CDR3, the DNA is TGTGCCAGCAGCGTATATCCGGGTACCACTGAAGCTTTCTTT.